This TCR beta chain was sequenced during a study of graft-versus-host responses after intestinal transplantation. General study findings and limits: Recipient marrow contained GvH clones, some of which appeared first in ileum or blood.

TCRdb's table, derived via immunoSEQ multiplex PCR, lists solely in-frame clones and lacks some. The sample contains about 17,000 clones, 82% of which appear only once. Concerning this clone: Its antigen is undetermined.

Intraepithelial plus lamina propria lymphocytes were released by processing graft tissue. The receptor's source is a human patient who received an intestinal transplant, so some T cells may come from the graft donor. Sample: ileum tissue, taken 17 days after transplant.

CDR3 in amino acids: CASSLEGRQPQHF. The CDR3 DNA reads TGTGCCAGCAGCTTAGAGGGGAGGCAGCCCCAGCATTTT. The chain uses TRBV11-2 and TRBJ1-5; no clear D. This CDR3 is built from 13 residues. Per germline, CDR1 SGHAT and CDR2 FQNNGV. The ends were cut back, 0 bases at V and 7 bases at J, with 7 bases in the middle.